The 30 T cell receptor beta chains in this list originate from one sample, sequenced in a study of cytomegalovirus exposure and HLA in healthy donors. Use of 60 Vbeta and 13 Jbeta primers characterized the PCR. This table comes from immunoSEQ multiplex PCR, and its TCRdb copy is limited to in-frame clones, with some not included. The sample yields a few hundred thousand clones, 80% to 95% seen once. What was sequenced was PBMCs. The receptors stem from a girl aged 2 to 10 in good health and CMV-seronegative.

This clone came up once. This rearrangement joins TRBV7-6 to TRBJ2-7; no clear D gene. V was pared by 0 bases and J by 2 bases, with 5 bases between. Germline V CDR1 and CDR2: SGHVS, FNYEAQ. The CDR3 contains 13 residues. This CDR3 reads CASSLASAYEQYF. CDR3 in DNA: TGTGCCAGCAGCTTAGCGTCTGCCTACGAGCAGTACTTC. Based on the CDR3 plus reference TRBV7-6 and TRBJ2-7, the full variable domain is GAGVSQSPRYKVTKRGQDVALRCDPISGHVSLYWYRQALGQGPEFLTYFNYEAQQDKSGLPNDRFSAERPEGSISTLTIQRTEQRDSAMYRCASSLASAYEQYFGPGTRLTVT.

In this sample, this clone turned up once. The chain employs TRBV19 and TRBJ1-1, with a weak D call TRBD1 (5 bases). From germline, CDR1 is LNHDA and CDR2 SQIVND (reference sequence). Trimming cost V 6 bases and J 10 bases, with 12 bases left between them. The CDR3 contains 11 residues. The CDR3 sequence is CASSQGSGAFF. The CDR3, as DNA: TGTGCCAGTAGCCAGGGATCTGGAGCTTTCTTT.

The V and J genes are TRBV27 and TRBJ2-7, with D perhaps TRBD1 (5 bases). The germline V and J ends were trimmed by 5 bases and 3 bases, with 11 bases remaining between them. The CDR3 has 13 residues. Germline CDR1 is MNHEY and CDR2 is SMNVEV (reference sequence). The CDR3 DNA reads TGTGCCAGCAGTGTGACAGTCCACTACGAGCAGTACTTC. The encoded protein is CASSVTVHYEQYF.

The chain joins TRBV13 to TRBJ1-2; 7 nucleotides line up with TRBD1. Trimming removed 1 base from V and 2 bases from J; junction bases left unmatched: 1. The CDR3 extends over 14 amino acids. Looked up from germline, CDR1 is PRHDT and CDR2 is FYEKMQ (reference sequence). The CDR3 loop reads CASSLEQGNYGYTF. CDR3 nucleotides: TGTGCCAGCAGCTTAGAACAGGGGAACTATGGCTACACCTTC.

The chain has TRBV5-6 and TRBJ1-2, with TRBD1 matching 12 bases. The CDR3 spans 15 residues. V dropped 8 bases and J dropped 0; count of bases not matched to a gene: 5. The V gene's germline CDR1 is SGHDT and CDR2 YYEEEE. The CDR3 loop reads CASSGTGGSNYGYTF. The CDR3 DNA is TGTGCCAGTTCCGGGACAGGGGGCTCTAACTATGGCTACACCTTC.

The chain joins TRBV6-4 to TRBJ1-6; 8 nucleotides match TRBD1. Trimming took 3 bases from V and 6 from J; bases not matched to a gene: 4. CDR1 is MRHNA and CDR2 is SNTAGT in the germline V gene. This CDR3 has 15 amino acids. CDR3 sequence: CASSETGGSNSPLHF. As DNA, the CDR3 is TGTGCCAGCAGTGAAACAGGGGGAAGTAATTCACCCCTCCACTTT.

The genes are TRBV5-1 and TRBJ2-7; 8 nucleotides align to TRBD2. Trimming at V came to 1 base and at J to 0 bases, leaving 6 bases not matched to a gene. The length of the CDR3 is 16 residues. Germline V gives CDR1 SGHRS, CDR2 YFSETQ. This chain's CDR3 is CASSLNSGVISYEQYF. CDR3 DNA sequence: TGCGCCAGCAGCTTGAATAGCGGGGTGATCTCCTACGAGCAGTACTTC.

The chain uses TRBV27 and TRBJ2-7, with D perhaps TRBD1 (5 bases). The germline gives CDR1 MNHEY, CDR2 SMNVEV (reference sequence). The CDR3 is 16 residues long. V gave up 0 bases and J gave up 2 bases, with 14 bases separating them. The CDR3 DNA is TGTGCCAGCAGTTTATCCGGACACATAGGAACCTACGAGCAGTACTTC. This codes for CASSLSGHIGTYEQYF.

The chain recombines TRBV30 with TRBJ1-6; 9 bases fit TRBD1. There are 12 residues in the CDR3. The V gene's germline CDR1 is GTSNPN and CDR2 SVGIG (reference sequence). The V and J ends lost 8 bases and 8 bases, in that order; junction bases with no gene match: 4. Written as DNA, the CDR3 is TGTGCCGGGGACAGGGAGGATTCACCCCTCCACTTT. It translates to CAGDREDSPLHF.

The V and J genes are TRBV11-2 and TRBJ2-2; 13 bases fit TRBD2. The ends lost 4 bases at V and 5 bases at J; junction bases unmatched: 10. CDR1 and CDR2 from the germline V gene are SGHAT and FQNNGV. The CDR3 extends over 18 amino acids. The CDR3 here is CASSSPGGGLAGTGELFF. As DNA, the CDR3 is TGTGCCAGCAGCTCCCCGGGGGGGGGACTAGCGGGAACCGGGGAGCTGTTTTTT.

The V gene is TRBV27, the J gene TRBJ2-5; TRBD2 agrees at 7 bases. The J call is in doubt because the DNA end fits TRBJ2-7 better. CDR3 length equals 15 residues. Per the germline V gene, CDR1 is MNHEY and CDR2 is SMNVEV (reference sequence). CDR3 nucleotides: TGTGCCAGCAGTCTTACCGGGACTACAACCTACGAGCAGTACTTC. Translating it yields CASSLTGTTTYEQYF.

This chain joins TRBV2 and TRBJ2-5; D might be TRBD1 (5 bases). The CDR3 length is 13 residues. Germline loops: CDR1 SNHLY, CDR2 FYNNEI. V was shortened by 6 bases and J by 1 base, with 9 bases between the two germline ends. CDR3 in amino acids: CASSRDVQETQYF. CDR3 coding DNA: TGTGCCAGCAGCAGGGATGTCCAAGAGACCCAGTACTTC.

In this sample, this clone turned up once. The rearrangement joins TRBV7-9 to TRBJ2-5; unclear D gene. The germline V gene encodes CDR1 SEHNR and CDR2 FQNEAQ (reference sequence). V was shortened by 5 bases and J by 0 bases, with 10 bases between the two germline ends. This CDR3 comprises 14 residues. The CDR3 DNA reads as TGTGCCAGCAGCCAACGAGTGTACCAAGAGACCCAGTACTTC. Protein product: CASSQRVYQETQYF.

V and J are TRBV6-1 and TRBJ2-1; D gene uncertain. Germline V gene sequence: CDR1 MNHNS, CDR2 SASEGT. The CDR3 length is 13 residues. Trimming removed 7 bases from V and 6 bases from J, with 13 bases in between. As DNA, the CDR3 is TGTGCCAGCACTCCGTTTGGCCGCAATGAGCAGTTCTTC. Protein: CASTPFGRNEQFF.

The chain links TRBV6-1 to TRBJ1-4, with a weak D call TRBD1 (6 bases). The CDR3 runs to 13 residues. CDR1 and CDR2 from the germline V gene are MNHNS and SASEGT. The germline V and J ends were trimmed by 8 bases and 7 bases, with 14 bases remaining between them. CDR3 DNA sequence: TGTGCCAGCCTCGGGGGGGCTAGTGAAAAACTGTTTTTT. Amino acids: CASLGGASEKLFF.

This rearrangement joins TRBV9 to TRBJ2-3; 11 bases map to TRBD2. With 4 bases clipped from V and 8 bases from J, the junction kept 15 bases outside the gene matches. The length of the CDR3 is 17 residues. In germline, CDR1 is SGDLS, CDR2 YYNGEE. CDR3 sequence: CASSPLAELAGVGTQYF. The CDR3 DNA sequence: TGTGCCAGCAGCCCCCTCGCCGAACTAGCGGGGGTCGGTACGCAGTATTTT.

CDR3 in amino acids: CASIRPGNYGYTF. The CDR3 region has the DNA TGTGCCAGTATCCGGCCAGGGAACTATGGCTACACCTTC. This rearrangement joins TRBV19 to TRBJ1-2, with a possible D match to TRBD1 (5 bases). Trimming shortened V by 7 bases and J by 2 bases, and 11 bases separated the two germline ends. The length of the CDR3 is 13 residues. CDR1 is LNHDA and CDR2 is SQIVND in the germline V gene (reference sequence).

A few counts support this clone. J is TRBJ2-1 and V is TRBV2; TRBD1 agrees at 7 bases. Germline V lookup: CDR1 SNHLY, CDR2 FYNNEI. Unmatched junction bases numbered 3, after V lost 4 bases and J lost 9 bases. The CDR3 totals 12 residues. As DNA, the CDR3 is TGTGCCAGCAGTGCGACAGGGATTGAGCAGTTCTTC. Residues: CASSATGIEQFF.

The chain couples TRBV25-1 to TRBJ1-1; D unclear. The CDR3 is made up of 14 amino acids. Looked up from germline, CDR1 is MGHDK and CDR2 is SYGVNS. Trimming shortened V by 4 bases and J by 11 bases, and 20 bases separated the two germline ends. Here the CDR3 DNA reads TGTGCCAGCAGTGCCATGGGAGGTGAACTTGTGGCTTTCTTT. This encodes CASSAMGGELVAFF.

This sequence joins TRBV27 and TRBJ2-1; D gene uncertain. The CDR3 contains 16 residues. Germline V gives CDR1 MNHEY, CDR2 SMNVEV (reference sequence). V lost 2 bases and J 0 bases, leaving 11 bases between the germline ends. DNA of the CDR3: TGTGCCAGCAGTTTAGCAGAGAGGAGCTCCTACAATGAGCAGTTCTTC. Translated: CASSLAERSSYNEQFF.

This chain links TRBV5-6 with TRBJ1-3; 9 bases map to TRBD1. CDR3 length equals 16 residues. CDR1 and CDR2 (germline): SGHDT, YYEEEE. V shed 2 bases and J 2 bases; nucleotides not matched to a gene: 5. The CDR3 bases are TGTGCCAGCAGCTTAGGACAGGGGCTCGCTGGAAACACCATATATTTT. Its protein product is CASSLGQGLAGNTIYF.

The chain is built from TRBV18 and TRBJ2-1, with 13 bases that match TRBD2. Germline V gene lookup returns CDR1 KGHSH and CDR2 LQKENI. With V trimmed by 3 bases and J by 5 bases, 4 bases remained unmatched. The CDR3 runs to 16 residues. The CDR3 sequence is CASSPGLAGVDNEQFF. The CDR3 bases are TGTGCCAGCTCACCCGGACTAGCGGGAGTTGACAATGAGCAGTTCTTC.

This clone was detected a few times. The junction departs from germline at one end; a sequencing error may be responsible. V usage is TRBV4-2 and J usage is TRBJ1-2; 7 nucleotides line up with TRBD1. Germline V gene sequence: CDR1 LGHNA, CDR2 YNFKEQ. The CDR3 spans 15 residues. For the CDR3, the DNA is TGTGTCAGCAGCCAAGAATATCGGACAGGCTATGGCTACACCTTC. Translating it yields CVSSQEYRTGYGYTF.

The genes are TRBV30 and TRBJ2-2; D possibly corresponds to TRBD2 (6 bases). The germline V gene encodes CDR1 GTSNPN and CDR2 SVGIG (reference sequence). The V gene lost 2 bases and the J gene lost 4 bases, with 14 bases spanning the gap. There are 15 residues in the CDR3. The CDR3 reads CAWSLRDFRTGELFF. The DNA for the CDR3 is TGTGCCTGGAGTTTACGGGACTTTCGCACCGGGGAGCTGTTTTTT.

The rearrangement links TRBV5-1 to TRBJ1-1, with D possibly being TRBD1 (6 bases). V lost 3 bases and J 5 bases, leaving 11 bases between the germline ends. The CDR3 spans 13 residues. Germline CDR1 SGHRS, CDR2 YFSETQ. CDR3 protein: CASSSQGPTEAFF. DNA of the CDR3: TGCGCCAGCAGCTCACAGGGCCCTACTGAAGCTTTCTTT.

CDR3 sequence (DNA): TGTGCCTGGAGTCCTCGGCCCCAGCATTTT. This encodes CAWSPRPQHF. The chain uses TRBV30 and TRBJ1-5; D is unclear. Germline lookup yields CDR1 GTSNPN and CDR2 SVGIG (reference sequence). CDR3 length equals 10 residues. V was clipped by 2 bases and J by 9 bases, with 5 bases between them.

As DNA, the CDR3 is TGTGCCAGCAGCCAAGATGGCAGGAATGAAAAACTGTTTTTT. Its translation: CASSQDGRNEKLFF. The chain couples TRBV4-2 to TRBJ1-4; D is unresolved. The germline CDR1 and CDR2 sequences are LGHNA and YNFKEQ. Trimming stripped 0 bases from V and 5 bases from J, with 7 bases between. The CDR3 consists of 14 residues.

This sequence joins TRBV9 and TRBJ2-5; D call uncertain. V shed 0 bases and J shed 5 bases, with 2 bases lying between them. The CDR3 runs 11 residues. Germline values: CDR1 SGDLS, CDR2 YYNGEE. DNA for the CDR3: TGTGCCAGCAGCGTAGCGGAGACCCAGTACTTC. Its translation is CASSVAETQYF.

This sequence joins TRBV19 and TRBJ1-2; no clear D. With 3 bases removed from V and 4 bases from J, the gap between germline ends came to 15 bases. Per germline, CDR1 LNHDA and CDR2 SQIVND (reference sequence). There are 15 residues in the CDR3. The CDR3 loop is CASSIEHVLVYGYTF. For the CDR3, the DNA is TGTGCCAGTAGTATTGAGCATGTCCTCGTCTATGGCTACACCTTC.

The chain couples TRBV2 to TRBJ2-3, with D perhaps TRBD1 (5 bases). V dropped 9 bases and J dropped 1 base, with 11 bases sitting between them. This CDR3 spans 13 amino acids. CDR1 and CDR2 from the germline V gene are SNHLY and FYNNEI. The CDR3 region is CARTGSGTDTQYF. DNA of the CDR3: TGTGCCAGAACAGGTTCAGGCACAGATACGCAGTATTTT.